One sample yielded the 18 T cell receptor beta chains listed below, sequenced in a study of spatial heterogeneity in lung cancer. Stated time point: sample taken at primary tumor resection. Unsorted tumor, nontumor lung tissue or cryopreserved PBMC supplied the whole RNA. TCRdb redid the calling of the 5' RACE reads with MiXCR, one entry per CDR3 protein. The repertoire holds 950 to 1,200 distinct CDR3 sequences, with about 7% as singletons. The sample here was normal lung tissue next to the tumor, taken at surgery. The receptors come from a male donor with early-stage non-small cell lung cancer.

Within the sample, this clonotype is medium-sized (0.01 to 0.1%). With the library built for alpha chains, this beta chain is off target and its frequency is not meaningful. This CDR3 reads CSVTRLARETQYF. CDR3 in DNA: TGCAGCGTTACCCGACTAGCGAGGGAGACCCAGTACTTC. The rearrangement links TRBV29-1 to TRBJ2-5; 8 bases line up with TRBD2. CDR1 is SQVTM, CDR2 ANQGSEA, per germline. V lost 5 bases to trimming and J lost 5 bases; unmatched junction nucleotides: 7. CDR3 length: 13 residues.

In this sample, this clonotype is medium-sized. The library was designed around alpha chains, so this beta chain is a stray read whose abundance carries little weight. As DNA, the CDR3 is TGTGCCAGCAGTGATTCAAGAGGGTACGGTTCACCCCTCCACTTT. This sequence encodes CASSDSRGYGSPLHF. The chain couples TRBV2 to TRBJ1-6; no definite D call. This CDR3 is built from 15 residues. Trimming cost V 3 bases and J 9 bases, with 15 bases left between them. CDR1 and CDR2 from the germline V gene are SNHLY and FYNNEI.

Relative to its sample, this clonotype is medium-sized (0.01 to 0.1%). This beta chain represents an off-target read in a library built for alpha chains; its size is of limited meaning. The chain employs TRBV23-1 and TRBJ2-6; the D call may be TRBD1 or TRBD2 (6 bases each). TRBV23-1 is classed as an ORF, of uncertain function. CDR3 length: 18 residues. V was clipped by 7 bases and J by 3 bases, with 22 bases between them. The CDR3 region is CASTLGGQPPFGANVLTF. DNA of the CDR3: TGCGCCAGCACCCTAGGGGGGCAGCCGCCTTTTGGGGCCAACGTCCTGACTTTC.

Within the sample, this clonotype is medium-sized. This beta chain is off target for a library built for alpha chains, so its abundance means little. The chain employs TRBV24-1 and TRBJ2-3, with D perhaps given as TRBD1 or TRBD2 (5 bases each). This CDR3 is built from 12 residues. The germline CDR1 and CDR2 sequences are KGHDR and SFDVKD. Trimming left V 4 bases short and J 8 bases short, with 9 bases between. Written as DNA, the CDR3 is TGTGCCACCAGTGAGTCCGGGACTACGCAGTATTTT. Translation gives CATSESGTTQYF.

By share, this clonotype counts as large. The library was designed around alpha chains, so this beta chain is a stray read whose abundance carries little weight. This sequence joins TRBV12-2 and TRBJ2-3; TRBD1 reflects the table's D call only, with no check against the DNA. TRBV12-2 is listed as a pseudogene. This CDR3 has 17 amino acids. CDR3 sequence: CASRATESETSTDTQYF. CDR3 nucleotides: TGTGCAAGTCGCGCGACAGAGTCCGAAACTAGCACAGATACGCAGTATTTT.

This clonotype rates as large. Since it is a stray read in a library aimed at alpha chains, this beta chain has a size that is not meaningful. The genes are TRBV29-1 and TRBJ2-5; D remains unclear. The germline V and J ends were trimmed by 3 bases and 5 bases, with 13 bases remaining between them. The CDR3 consists of 13 residues. CDR1 and CDR2 from the germline V gene are SQVTM and ANQGSEA. The CDR3 protein is CSVEWRSTETQYF. DNA for the CDR3: TGCAGCGTTGAGTGGCGGTCAACGGAGACCCAGTACTTC.

With respect to this clonotype: For a library built for alpha chains, this beta chain is a stray read; little rests on its size. J is TRBJ2-7 and V is TRBV5-6, with a weak D call TRBD2 (7 bases). The CDR3 covers 15 residues. CDR1 is SGHDT, CDR2 YYEEEE, per germline. V dropped 3 bases and J dropped 0 bases, with 13 bases sitting between them. In DNA, the CDR3 is TGTGCCAGCAGCTCTGGGGGCGGGAGCTCCTACGAGCAGTACTTC. As protein: CASSSGGGSSYEQYF.

This clonotype is deemed medium-sized. A library made for alpha chains picked up this beta chain off target, so its size means little. The chain links TRBV6-5 to TRBJ1-1, with a weak D call TRBD1 (5 bases). V was shortened by 2 bases and J by 4 bases, with 11 bases between the two germline ends. The length of the CDR3 is 14 residues. Per the germline V gene, CDR1 is MNHEY and CDR2 is SVGAGI. In nucleotides, the CDR3 is TGTGCCAGCAGTTACCAGGGTGTCGGCACTGAAGCTTTCTTT. This translates into CASSYQGVGTEAFF.

By its share, this clonotype is medium-sized. This beta chain is a stray read from a library made for alpha chains; its abundance is not meaningful. The chain joins TRBV5-1 to TRBJ2-1; D is possibly TRBD2 (5 bases). The CDR3 is made up of 17 amino acids. Trimming pared 0 bases from V and 4 bases from J, leaving 17 bases between. Germline V gene lookup returns CDR1 SGHRS and CDR2 YFSETQ. DNA of the CDR3: TGCGCCAGCAGCTTGGCCCGGTCGATCGAGCGGTACAATGAGCAGTTCTTC. It encodes CASSLARSIERYNEQFF.

By sample fraction, this clonotype is medium-sized. This beta chain appears as a stray read in a library generated for alpha chains; its size is not informative. J is TRBJ2-2 and V is TRBV29-1; 7 bases fit TRBD1. Losses at the gene ends were 7 bases for V and 4 bases for J; bases not matched to a gene: 12. Germline V gene sequence: CDR1 SQVTM, CDR2 ANQGSEA. The length of the CDR3 is 15 residues. The chain's CDR3 is CSAQGVAGATGELFF. DNA of the CDR3: TGCAGCGCCCAGGGGGTGGCAGGGGCCACCGGGGAGCTGTTTTTT.

This clonotype has only a few counts. In a library made to pick up alpha chains, this beta chain is a stray read with a size that means little. The chain couples TRBV9 to TRBJ2-3; D possibly matches TRBD1 or TRBD2 (6 bases each). Trimming removed 3 bases at V and 6 bases at J, with 8 bases between. Germline V gene data show CDR1 as SGDLS and CDR2 as YYNGEE. There are 12 residues in the CDR3. Here the CDR3 DNA reads TGTGCCAGCAGCGCGGGGGCTGATACGCAGTATTTT. As protein: CASSAGADTQYF.

Within the sample, this clonotype is medium-sized (0.01 to 0.1%). For a library built for alpha chains, this beta chain is a stray read; little rests on its size. The V call is TRBV18, the J call TRBJ2-6; 10 bases fit TRBD1. V lost 4 bases and J lost 2; bases outside the gene matches: 8. Per germline, CDR1 KGHSH and CDR2 LQKENI. The CDR3 runs to 18 residues. CDR3 bases: TGTGCCAGCTCACTAGAGCCGGGACAGGGGACTGGGGCCAACGTCCTGACTTTC. This codes for CASSLEPGQGTGANVLTF.

Relative to its sample, this clonotype is large. As an off-target read in a library built for alpha chains, this beta chain has a frequency of little significance. V is TRBV7-2 and J is TRBJ1-5; no firm D call. The CDR3 is made up of 14 amino acids. CDR1 and CDR2 from the germline V gene are SGHTA and FQGNSA. V lost 1 base and J lost 5, with 9 bases in between. CDR3: CASSLGLGYQPQHF. CDR3 DNA sequence: TGTGCCAGCAGCTTAGGGCTTGGGTATCAGCCCCAGCATTTT. Full variable domain (rest looked up from reference TRBV7-2 and TRBJ1-5): GAGVSQSPSNKVTEKGKDVELRCDPISGHTALYWYRQSLGQGLEFLIYFQGNSAPDKSGLPSDRFSAERTGGSVSTLTIQRTQQEDSAVYLCASSLGLGYQPQHFGDGTRLSIL.

In this sample, this clonotype is medium-sized (0.01 to 0.1%). The library was designed around alpha chains, so this beta chain is a stray read whose abundance carries little weight. The rearrangement links TRBV12-2 to TRBJ1-2. TRBV12-2 is a pseudogene. This CDR3 is 15 amino acids long. DNA for the CDR3: TGTGCAAGTCGCCCCTTTAGTGGCTCTAACTATGGCTACACCTTC. It yields the protein CASRPFSGSNYGYTF.

This clonotype is large within its sample. In a library made to pick up alpha chains, this beta chain is a stray read with a size that means little. The chain employs TRBV19 and TRBJ2-4; possibly TRBD1 for D (6 bases). CDR1 is LNHDA and CDR2 is SQIVND in the germline V gene (reference sequence). Trimming took off 10 bases at V and 5 bases at J, with 18 bases between the two ends. The CDR3 has 14 residues. CDR3 sequence reads: CATRGSGVENIQYF. The DNA for the CDR3 is TGTGCCACCAGGGGCTCAGGGGTCGAAAACATTCAGTACTTC. Drawing the rest from reference TRBV19 and TRBJ2-4, the complete variable domain is DGGITQSPKYLFRKEGQNVTLSCEQNLNHDAMYWYRQDPGQGLRLIYYSQIVNDFQKGDIAEGYSVSREKKESFPLTVTSAQKNPTAFYLCATRGSGVENIQYFGAGTRLSVL.

This clonotype is deemed large (0.1 to 1%). In a library made to pick up alpha chains, this beta chain is a stray read with a size that means little. This chain links TRBV29-1 with TRBJ1-2; D remains unclear. The CDR3 is 13 amino acids. V gave up 6 bases and J gave up 1 base, with 12 bases separating them. The germline V gene encodes CDR1 SQVTM and CDR2 ANQGSEA. CDR3 sequence reads: CSVKVGDNYGYTF. The CDR3 region has the DNA TGCAGCGTAAAAGTCGGGGATAACTATGGCTACACCTTC.

This clonotype is labeled as large. Being off target in a library aimed at alpha chains, this beta chain has a size of little meaning. The V and J genes are TRBV27 and TRBJ2-7; possibly TRBD2 for D (5 bases). The V end lost 5 bases, the J end lost 6 bases, and 14 bases lay between the germline ends. Per the germline V gene, CDR1 is MNHEY and CDR2 is SMNVEV (reference sequence). The CDR3 totals 13 residues. The CDR3 DNA is TGTGCCAGCAGTGAACGTCCTAGCACCGAGCAGTACTTC. It codes for CASSERPSTEQYF.

By frequency in the sample, this clonotype is medium-sized. This beta chain turned up in a library designed for alpha chains; as an off-target read, its abundance says little. The chain is built from TRBV7-9 and TRBJ2-3; D gene ambiguous. CDR3 length: 13 residues. CDR1 is SEHNR and CDR2 is FQNEAQ in the germline V gene (reference sequence). V was cut by 1 base and J by 2 bases, with 4 bases left in between. DNA for the CDR3: TGTGCCAGCAGCTTAGGCGTCACAGATACGCAGTATTTT. Translating it yields CASSLGVTDTQYF.